A single sample is the source of the 10 T cell receptor beta chains below, sequenced in a study of control samples from healthy donors and cancer patients (TCRdb year 2020). The receptor library was made with the immunoSEQ multiplex PCR assay. TCRdb stores this immuneACCESS table with in-frame sequences only. Part of the clones is absent; in the studies checked, under half of the shortfall reflects unresolved V genes, and no reason is known for the rest. The sample contains approximately 63,000 clones, 85% of them found a single time. Approximately 5% of the sample rests with the top ten. The sample consisted of blood. The receptors were gathered from a man aged 40-55 years in good health.

This CDR3 reads CASSVGSTGALEAFF. The CDR3 DNA follows: TGTGCCAGCAGCGTAGGGTCGACCGGTGCCCTAGAAGCTTTCTTT. V usage is TRBV9 and J usage is TRBJ1-1, with D hard to call. There are 15 residues in the CDR3. The V end lost 0 bases, the J end lost 8 bases, and 17 bases lay between the germline ends. From germline, CDR1 is SGDLS and CDR2 YYNGEE.

The chain couples TRBV7-2 to TRBJ2-1, with D perhaps TRBD1 (5 bases). The CDR3 length is 17 residues. Germline assignment: CDR1 SGHTA and CDR2 FQGNSA. V was clipped by 3 bases and J by 0 bases, with 15 bases between them. The CDR3 reads CASSLGTGVSSYNEQFF. The CDR3 DNA reads as TGTGCCAGCAGCTTGGGTACAGGAGTAAGCTCCTACAATGAGCAGTTCTTC.

The chain is built from TRBV7-3 and TRBJ2-5; no clear D gene. CDR1 SGHTA and CDR2 FQGTGA come from the germline V gene. The CDR3 sequence is 15 residues long. V lost 5 bases and J lost 2, with 15 bases in between. The CDR3 loop reads CASSPQPRAQETQYF. CDR3 sequence (DNA): TGTGCCAGCAGCCCACAACCCCGGGCGCAAGAGACCCAGTACTTC.

This clone was counted between two and nine times. The V gene is TRBV3-1 (or the pseudogene TRBV3-2), the J gene TRBJ1-1, with unresolved D. The CDR3 is made up of 14 amino acids. CDR1 is LGHDT, CDR2 YNNKEL, per germline (reference sequence). V lost 6 bases and J lost 5, with 16 bases in between. The CDR3, as DNA: TGTGCCAGCAGAACCACCCTTTATGGAACTGAAGCTTTCTTT. This gives the protein CASRTTLYGTEAFF.

The chain has TRBV5-6 and TRBJ2-4; D call uncertain. Looked up from germline, CDR1 is SGHDT and CDR2 is YYEEEE. V was clipped by 5 bases and J by 5 bases, with 14 bases between them. This CDR3 has 14 amino acids. CDR3 sequence reads: CASRRDGGQNIQYF. The CDR3, as DNA: TGTGCCAGCAGAAGAGATGGTGGCCAAAACATTCAGTACTTC.

V gene TRBV28 combines with J gene TRBJ1-5, with D possibly being TRBD1 (5 bases). Trimming removed 3 bases at V and 6 bases at J, with 9 bases between. The CDR3 loop spans 13 amino acids. Germline V gene lookup returns CDR1 MDHEN and CDR2 SYDVKM. The CDR3 sequence is CASSLAGFQPQHF. CDR3 DNA sequence: TGTGCCAGCAGTTTGGCAGGGTTTCAGCCCCAGCATTTT.

The genes are TRBV9 and TRBJ1-2; 8 nucleotides agree with TRBD1. Trimming at V came to 4 bases and at J to 6 bases, leaving 11 bases not matched to a gene. Germline V gene data show CDR1 as SGDLS and CDR2 as YYNGEE. The length of the CDR3 is 15 residues. The DNA for the CDR3 is TGTGCCAGCAGCCCGCTGACAGGGGTATCTGATGGCTACACCTTC. It is translated as CASSPLTGVSDGYTF.

Comment on this clone: Its ends do not fully match the called genes, so a read error is possible. For the CDR3, the DNA is TGTCGGGTCGGGGAGGCCCTCAACTATGGCTACACCTTC. Amino acid sequence: CRVGEALNYGYTF. The chain carries TRBV29-1 and TRBJ1-2; D not resolved. This CDR3 comprises 13 residues. Germline V gene lookup returns CDR1 SQVTM and CDR2 ANQGSEA.

The chain carries TRBV28 and TRBJ1-1; 7 bases map to TRBD1. Trimming removed 6 bases from V and 8 bases from J; junction bases left unmatched: 12. This CDR3 has 14 residues. The germline V gene encodes CDR1 MDHEN and CDR2 SYDVKM. CDR3 in DNA: TGTGCCAGCAGCCGAACAGGGGTCGTGGGAGAAGCTTTCTTT. Translated: CASSRTGVVGEAFF. Combining the CDR3 with reference TRBV28 and TRBJ1-1 gives the whole variable domain DVKVTQSSRYLVKRTGEKVFLECVQDMDHENMFWYRQDPGLGLRLIYFSYDVKMKEKGDIPEGYSVSREKKERFSLILESASTNQTSMYLCASSRTGVVGEAFFGQGTRLTVV.

The chain is built from TRBV29-1 and TRBJ1-2; 7 nucleotides line up with TRBD1. J was trimmed by 8 bases and V by 1 base; bases with no gene match: 7. The CDR3 extends over 13 amino acids. CDR1 is SQVTM and CDR2 is ANQGSEA in the germline V gene. The CDR3 sequence is CSVEVVRGYGYTF. CDR3 nucleotides: TGCAGCGTTGAAGTGGTCAGGGGGTACGGCTACACCTTC.